This TCR beta chain was retrieved from a study of cytomegalovirus exposure and HLA in healthy donors. Findings of the study overall: Immune exposure data for these donors was limited to CMV serostatus.

The V and J ends lost 3 bases and 1 base, in that order; junction bases with no gene match: 5. This CDR3 is 14 amino acids long. Germline V gene lookup returns CDR1 GTSNPN and CDR2 SVGIG (reference sequence). Primers: 60 Vbeta forward and 13 Jbeta reverse. Here immunoSEQ multiplex PCR was the method, and the copy in TCRdb shows in-frame clones only, minus some. This listing includes approximately 200,000 clones. With respect to this clone: Its specificity is unknown.

Specimen: PBMCs. This TCR was recovered from a boy between 10 and 17 years old in good health and CMV-seronegative. The chain recombines TRBV30 with TRBJ2-7; 8 positions match TRBD1. CDR3 nucleotide sequence: TGTGCCTGGAGCCCCGGGACAGGTTCCTACGAGCAGTACTTC. It translates to CAWSPGTGSYEQYF.